This TCR beta chain was recorded in a study of T cell responses to AZD1222 COVID-19 vaccine. Findings and caveats of the study: Spike-wide vaccine-associated CD4 TCRs dominated at 160-218 and 743-854. Reportedly, nearly half of unique spike TCRs recognized epitopes outside B.1.351/B.1.1.7 mutations. The peak T cell response came first, and repertoires were sampled only after it.

The table came from immunoSEQ multiplex PCR; TCRdb's copy has only in-frame clones and leaves some out. This sample carries around 70,000 clones, 85% of them seen once, and the ten largest clones take 20%. CDR1 is LNHDA, CDR2 SQIVND, per germline (reference sequence). The CDR3 is 17 residues long. Germline trimming cut 1 base from V and 1 base from J; bases unmatched to any gene: 6. As concerns this clone: What it recognizes is unknown.

Here the sequenced sample was peripheral blood, taken on day 0 of AZD1222 vaccination. V is TRBV19 and J is TRBJ2-1; 8 positions match TRBD2. The sequence derives from an adult in good health. The CDR3 loop is CASSIAKRGRSYNEQFF. The CDR3 nucleotides read TGTGCCAGTAGTATAGCAAAGCGGGGGCGATCCTACAATGAGCAGTTCTTC. Combining the CDR3 with reference TRBV19 and TRBJ2-1 gives the whole variable domain DGGITQSPKYLFRKEGQNVTLSCEQNLNHDAMYWYRQDPGQGLRLIYYSQIVNDFQKGDIAEGYSVSREKKESFPLTVTSAQKNPTAFYLCASSIAKRGRSYNEQFFGPGTRLTVL.